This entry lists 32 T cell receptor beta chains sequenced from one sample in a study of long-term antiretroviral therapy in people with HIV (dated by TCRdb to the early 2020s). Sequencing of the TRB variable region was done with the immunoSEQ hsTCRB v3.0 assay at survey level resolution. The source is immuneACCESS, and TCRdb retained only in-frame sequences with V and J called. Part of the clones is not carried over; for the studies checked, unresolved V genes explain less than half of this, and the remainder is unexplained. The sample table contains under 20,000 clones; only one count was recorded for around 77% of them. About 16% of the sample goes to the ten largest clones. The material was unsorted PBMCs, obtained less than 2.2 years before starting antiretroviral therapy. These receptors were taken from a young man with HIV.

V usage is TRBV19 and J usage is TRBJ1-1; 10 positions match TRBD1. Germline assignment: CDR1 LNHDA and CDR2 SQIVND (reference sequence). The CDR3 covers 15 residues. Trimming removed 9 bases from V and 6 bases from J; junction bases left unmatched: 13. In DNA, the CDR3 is TGTGCCAGCTACCGACAGGGGGCGAGTAACTCTGAAGCTTTCTTT. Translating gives CASYRQGASNSEAFF.

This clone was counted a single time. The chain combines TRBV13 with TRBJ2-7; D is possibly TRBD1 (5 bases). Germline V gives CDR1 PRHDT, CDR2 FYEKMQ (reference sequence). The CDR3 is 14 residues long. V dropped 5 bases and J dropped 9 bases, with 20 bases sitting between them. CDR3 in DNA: TGTGCCAGCAGCGGCCCGCCCAGGGAAGGAGTGCAGTACTTC. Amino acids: CASSGPPREGVQYF.

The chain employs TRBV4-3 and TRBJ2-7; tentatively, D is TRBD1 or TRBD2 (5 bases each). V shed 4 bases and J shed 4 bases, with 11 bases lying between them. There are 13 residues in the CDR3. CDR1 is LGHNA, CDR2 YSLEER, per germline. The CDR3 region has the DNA TGCGCCAGCAGCCGAGGGACGTCGTACGAGCAGTACTTC. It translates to CASSRGTSYEQYF.

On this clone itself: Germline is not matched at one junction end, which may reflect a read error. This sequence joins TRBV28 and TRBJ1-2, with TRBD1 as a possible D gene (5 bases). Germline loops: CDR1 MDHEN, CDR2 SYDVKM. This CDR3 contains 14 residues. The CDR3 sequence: CASSLSGGGTALVF. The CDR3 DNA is TGTGCCAGCAGTTTGAGTGGTGGGGGAACAGCCTTAGTGTTC.

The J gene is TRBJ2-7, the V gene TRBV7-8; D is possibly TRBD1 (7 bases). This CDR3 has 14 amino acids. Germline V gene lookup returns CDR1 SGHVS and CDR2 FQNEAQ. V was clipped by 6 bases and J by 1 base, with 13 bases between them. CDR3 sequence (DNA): TGTGCCAGCAGATTGGCAGGGGGGTCCTACGAGCAGTACTTC. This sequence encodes CASRLAGGSYEQYF.

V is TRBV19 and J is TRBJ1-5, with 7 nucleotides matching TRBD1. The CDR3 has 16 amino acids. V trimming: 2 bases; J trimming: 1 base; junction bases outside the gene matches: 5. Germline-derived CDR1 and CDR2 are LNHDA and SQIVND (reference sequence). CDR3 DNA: TGTGCCAGTAGTATATGGGACAGTCTAAGCAATCAGCCCCAGCATTTT. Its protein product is CASSIWDSLSNQPQHF.

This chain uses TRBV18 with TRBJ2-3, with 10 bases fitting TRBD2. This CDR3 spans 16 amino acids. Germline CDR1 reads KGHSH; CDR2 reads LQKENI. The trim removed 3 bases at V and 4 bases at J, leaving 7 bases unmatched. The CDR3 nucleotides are TGTGCCAGCTCACCTTCGAGCGGGGGGGTCGCAGATACGCAGTATTTT. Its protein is CASSPSSGGVADTQYF.

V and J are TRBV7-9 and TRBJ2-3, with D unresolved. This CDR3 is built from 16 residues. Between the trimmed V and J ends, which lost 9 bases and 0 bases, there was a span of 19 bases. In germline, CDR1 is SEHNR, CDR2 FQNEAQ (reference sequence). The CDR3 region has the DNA TGTGCCAGTAGCAACGACCGGGCGCCAAGCACAGATACGCAGTATTTT. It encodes CASSNDRAPSTDTQYF.

CDR3 region: CASSDTGGPFSQTQYF. In nucleotides, the CDR3 is TGTGCCAGCAGTGATACGGGAGGGCCCTTCTCTCAGACCCAGTACTTC. This rearrangement joins TRBV25-1 to TRBJ2-5; 8 bases are shared with TRBD2. The CDR3 sequence is 16 residues long. J gave up 6 bases and V 3 bases, and 12 bases lay outside the gene matches. Germline CDR1 is MGHDK and CDR2 is SYGVNS.

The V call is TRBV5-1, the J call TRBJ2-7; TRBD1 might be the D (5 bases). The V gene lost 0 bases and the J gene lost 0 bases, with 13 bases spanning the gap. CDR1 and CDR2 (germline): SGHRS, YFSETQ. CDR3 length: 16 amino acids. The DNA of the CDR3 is TGCGCCAGCAGCTTGGCTCCCCAGGGAAGCTCCTACGAGCAGTACTTC. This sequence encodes CASSLAPQGSSYEQYF.

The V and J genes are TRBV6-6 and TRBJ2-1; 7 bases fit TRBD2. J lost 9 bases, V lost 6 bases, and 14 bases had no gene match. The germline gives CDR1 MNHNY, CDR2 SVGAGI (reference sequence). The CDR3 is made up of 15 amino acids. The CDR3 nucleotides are TGTGCCAGCAGCCAATCCGCGGGGGTGGGGGTTGAGCAGTTCTTC. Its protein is CASSQSAGVGVEQFF.

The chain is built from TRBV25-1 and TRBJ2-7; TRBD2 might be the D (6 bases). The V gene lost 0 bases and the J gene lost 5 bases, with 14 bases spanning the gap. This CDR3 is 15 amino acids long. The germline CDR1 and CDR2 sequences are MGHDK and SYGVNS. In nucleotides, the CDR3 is TGTGCCAGCAGTGAATATACGGGAGAGGGCCACGAGCAGTACTTC. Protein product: CASSEYTGEGHEQYF.

The CDR3 nucleotides read TGTGCCAGCAGCTTTCGGATTGAGCAGTTCTTC. Amino acid sequence: CASSFRIEQFF. The rearrangement uses TRBV7-2 and TRBJ2-1; D is undetermined. Germline V CDR1 and CDR2: SGHTA, FQGNSA. This CDR3 contains 11 residues. V was trimmed by 3 bases and J by 9 bases, leaving 6 bases between them.

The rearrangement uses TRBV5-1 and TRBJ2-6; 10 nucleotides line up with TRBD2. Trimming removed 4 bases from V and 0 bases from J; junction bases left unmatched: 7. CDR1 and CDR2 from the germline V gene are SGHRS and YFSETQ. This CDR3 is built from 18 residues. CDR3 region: CASSHLAGASSGANVLTF. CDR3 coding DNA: TGCGCCAGCAGCCATCTAGCGGGGGCCAGCTCTGGGGCCAACGTCCTGACTTTC.

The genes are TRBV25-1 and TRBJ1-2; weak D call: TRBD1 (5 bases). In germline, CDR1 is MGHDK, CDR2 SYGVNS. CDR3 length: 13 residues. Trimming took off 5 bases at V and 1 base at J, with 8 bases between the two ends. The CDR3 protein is CASSRGDNYGYTF. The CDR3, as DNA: TGTGCCAGCAGTCGAGGGGATAACTATGGCTACACCTTC.

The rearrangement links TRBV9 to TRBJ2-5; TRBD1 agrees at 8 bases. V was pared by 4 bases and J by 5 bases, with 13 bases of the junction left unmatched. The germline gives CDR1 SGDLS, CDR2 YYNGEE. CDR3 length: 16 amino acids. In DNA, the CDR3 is TGTGCCAGCAGCCCTAGGACAGGGTATTTTGAGGAGACCCAGTACTTC. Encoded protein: CASSPRTGYFEETQYF.

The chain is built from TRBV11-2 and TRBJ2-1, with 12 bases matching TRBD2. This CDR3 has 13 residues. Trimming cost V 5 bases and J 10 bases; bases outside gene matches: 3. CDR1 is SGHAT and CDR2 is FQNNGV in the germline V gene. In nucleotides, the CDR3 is TGTGCCAGCAGCCCCGGACTAGCGGGAGAGCAGTTCTTC. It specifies CASSPGLAGEQFF.

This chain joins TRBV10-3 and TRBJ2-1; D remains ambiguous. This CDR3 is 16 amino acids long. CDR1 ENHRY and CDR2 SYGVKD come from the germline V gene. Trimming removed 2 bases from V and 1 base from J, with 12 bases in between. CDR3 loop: CAISEADFLSYNEQFF. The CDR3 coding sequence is TGTGCCATCAGTGAGGCAGATTTCTTATCCTACAATGAGCAGTTCTTC.

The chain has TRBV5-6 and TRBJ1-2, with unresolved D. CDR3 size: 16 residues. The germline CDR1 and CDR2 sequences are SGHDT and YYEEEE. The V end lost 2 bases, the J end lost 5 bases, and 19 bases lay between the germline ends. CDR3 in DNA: TGTGCCAGCAGCTTAGAGGACCGCCCTGGGCCATATGGCTACACCTTC. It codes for CASSLEDRPGPYGYTF. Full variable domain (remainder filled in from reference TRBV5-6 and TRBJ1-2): DAGVTQSPTHLIKTRGQQVTLRCSPKSGHDTVSWYQQALGQGPQFIFQYYEEEERQRGNFPDRFSGHQFPNYSSELNVNALLLGDSALYLCASSLEDRPGPYGYTFGSGTRLTVV.

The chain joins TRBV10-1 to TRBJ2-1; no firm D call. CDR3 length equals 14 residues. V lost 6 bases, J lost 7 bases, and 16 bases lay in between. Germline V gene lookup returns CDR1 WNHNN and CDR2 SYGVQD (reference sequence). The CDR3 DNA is TGCGCCAGCAGCCCATTAATGTTAGCTAATGAGCAGTTCTTC. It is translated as CASSPLMLANEQFF.

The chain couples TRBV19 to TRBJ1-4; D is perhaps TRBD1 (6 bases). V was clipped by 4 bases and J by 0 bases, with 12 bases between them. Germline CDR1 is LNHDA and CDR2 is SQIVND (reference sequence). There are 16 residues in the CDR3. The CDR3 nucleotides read TGTGCCAGTAGTAAAGGACAGTTTGCAACTAATGAAAAACTGTTTTTT. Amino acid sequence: CASSKGQFATNEKLFF.

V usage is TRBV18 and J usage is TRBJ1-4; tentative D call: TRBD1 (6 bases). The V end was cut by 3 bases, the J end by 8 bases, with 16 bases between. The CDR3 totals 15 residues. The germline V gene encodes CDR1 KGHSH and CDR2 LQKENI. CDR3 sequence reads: CASSPQGGTGEKLFF. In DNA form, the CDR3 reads TGTGCCAGCTCACCCCAAGGGGGAACAGGGGAAAAACTGTTTTTT.

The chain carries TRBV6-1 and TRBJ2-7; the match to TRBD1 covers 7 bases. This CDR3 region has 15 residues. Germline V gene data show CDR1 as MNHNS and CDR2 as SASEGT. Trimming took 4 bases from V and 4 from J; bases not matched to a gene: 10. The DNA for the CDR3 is TGTGCCAGCAGTGGACCAGGACAGGCGTTGTACGAGCAGTACTTC. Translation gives CASSGPGQALYEQYF.

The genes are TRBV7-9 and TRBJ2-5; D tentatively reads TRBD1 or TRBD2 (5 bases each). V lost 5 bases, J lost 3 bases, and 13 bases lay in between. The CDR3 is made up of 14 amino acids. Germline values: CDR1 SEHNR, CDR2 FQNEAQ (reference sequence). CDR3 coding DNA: TGTGCCAGCAGCGTAACAGGAGGAGAAGAGACCCAGTACTTC. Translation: CASSVTGGEETQYF.

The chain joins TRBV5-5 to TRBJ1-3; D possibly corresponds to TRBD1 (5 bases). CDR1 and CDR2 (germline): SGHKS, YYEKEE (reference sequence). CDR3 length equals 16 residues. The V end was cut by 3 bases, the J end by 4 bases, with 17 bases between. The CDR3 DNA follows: TGTGCCAGCAGCTCAGGAAGGGGTCCTACAGGAAACACCATATATTTT. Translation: CASSSGRGPTGNTIYF.

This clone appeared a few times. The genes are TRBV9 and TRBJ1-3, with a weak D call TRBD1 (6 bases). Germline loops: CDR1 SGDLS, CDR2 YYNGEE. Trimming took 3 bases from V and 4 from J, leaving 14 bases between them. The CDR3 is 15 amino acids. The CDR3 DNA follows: TGTGCCAGCAGCGGGGGAGGACAGCGGGGAAACACCATATATTTT. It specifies CASSGGGQRGNTIYF.

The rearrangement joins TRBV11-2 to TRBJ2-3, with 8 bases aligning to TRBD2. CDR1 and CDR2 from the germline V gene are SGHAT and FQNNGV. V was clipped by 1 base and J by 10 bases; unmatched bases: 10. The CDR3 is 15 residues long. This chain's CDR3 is CASSLAGSGNGAQYF. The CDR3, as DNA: TGTGCCAGCAGCTTAGCGGGTAGCGGGAATGGGGCGCAGTATTTT.

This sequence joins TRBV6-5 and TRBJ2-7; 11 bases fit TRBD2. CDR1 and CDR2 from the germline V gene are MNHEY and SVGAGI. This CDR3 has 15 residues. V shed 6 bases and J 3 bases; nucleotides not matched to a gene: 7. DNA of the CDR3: TGTGCCAGCAGCCCGGGACTAGCGGATTTCTACGAGCAGTACTTC. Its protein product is CASSPGLADFYEQYF.

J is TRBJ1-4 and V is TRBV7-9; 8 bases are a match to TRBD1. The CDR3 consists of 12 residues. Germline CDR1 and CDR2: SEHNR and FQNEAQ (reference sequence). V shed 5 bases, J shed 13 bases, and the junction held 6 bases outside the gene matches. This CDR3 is CASSEGQGPLFF. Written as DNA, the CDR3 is TGTGCCAGCAGCGAAGGACAGGGTCCACTGTTTTTT.

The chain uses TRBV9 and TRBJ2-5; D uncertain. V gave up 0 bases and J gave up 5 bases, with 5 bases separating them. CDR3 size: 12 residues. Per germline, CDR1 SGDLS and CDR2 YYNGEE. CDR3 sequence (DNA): TGTGCCAGCAGCGTAGAGGGCGAGACCCAGTACTTC. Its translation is CASSVEGETQYF.

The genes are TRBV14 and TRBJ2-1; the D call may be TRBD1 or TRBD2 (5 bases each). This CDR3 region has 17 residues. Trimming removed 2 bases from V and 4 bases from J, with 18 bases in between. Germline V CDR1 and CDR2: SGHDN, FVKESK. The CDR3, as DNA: TGTGCCAGCAGCCAATCGTTCGCGGCAGGGAGATACAATGAGCAGTTCTTC. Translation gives CASSQSFAAGRYNEQFF.

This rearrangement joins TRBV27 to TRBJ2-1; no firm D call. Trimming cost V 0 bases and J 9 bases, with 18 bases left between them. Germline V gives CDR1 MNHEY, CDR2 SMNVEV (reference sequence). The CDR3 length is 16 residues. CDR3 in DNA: TGTGCCAGCAGTTTATCTAATTTGGTTGTCCCTGGTGAGCAGTTCTTC. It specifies CASSLSNLVVPGEQFF.